The 5 T cell receptor beta chains presented below share a single source sample, sequenced in a study of cytomegalovirus exposure and HLA in healthy donors. A multiplex PCR was run with 60 Vbeta primers and 13 Jbeta primers. Using immunoSEQ multiplex PCR, the repertoire was profiled, and TCRdb retains in-frame clones only, with some absent. The table includes 65,000 to 100,000 clones, roughly 80% detected once. Sequencing was carried out using PBMCs. The receptors originated from a woman between 40 and 55 years old in good health and CMV-seropositive.

This chain connects TRBV27 to TRBJ1-4; no definite D call. CDR3 length equals 14 residues. The germline gives CDR1 MNHEY, CDR2 SMNVEV (reference sequence). Trimming stripped 2 bases from V and 13 bases from J, with 17 bases between. CDR3 sequence: CASSLVQENDRLFF. DNA of the CDR3: TGTGCCAGCAGTTTAGTTCAGGAAAACGACCGACTGTTTTTT. The complete variable domain, with remaining parts taken from reference TRBV27 and TRBJ1-4, reads EAQVTQNPRYLITVTGKKLTVTCSQNMNHEYMSWYRQDPGLGLRQIYYSMNVEVTDKGDVPEGYKVSRKEKRNFPLILESPSPNQTSLYFCASSLVQENDRLFFGSGTQLSVL.

The CDR3 nucleotides read TGTGCCAGCCTAAAAACTGCCACCCTCTATGGCTACACCTTC. This gives the protein CASLKTATLYGYTF. The chain combines TRBV5-6 with TRBJ1-2; D remains ambiguous. The CDR3 is 14 amino acids. From germline, CDR1 is SGHDT and CDR2 YYEEEE. Trimming shortened V by 7 bases and J by 4 bases, and 17 bases separated the two germline ends.

This clone was counted a single time. The chain recombines TRBV16 with TRBJ1-5; a possible D gene is TRBD1 (6 bases). Trimming removed 2 bases at V and 6 bases at J, with 14 bases between. The CDR3 is 15 amino acids. Per germline, CDR1 KGHSY and CDR2 FQNENV. CDR3 amino acids: CASSQGQGLGQPQHF. CDR3 in DNA: TGTGCCAGCAGCCAAGGGCAGGGGTTGGGTCAGCCCCAGCATTTT.

The V gene is TRBV18, the J gene TRBJ1-2; no definite D call. The germline V and J ends were trimmed by 0 bases and 1 base, with 12 bases remaining between them. The CDR3 contains 16 residues. The germline V gene has CDR1 KGHSH and CDR2 LQKENI. This CDR3 is CASSPPLAEINYGYTF. CDR3 in DNA: TGTGCCAGCTCACCACCTCTTGCGGAAATTAACTATGGCTACACCTTC.

A remark on this clone: The sample has other DNA sequences that encode this CDR3 too. The chain carries TRBV7-3 and TRBJ2-1, with D perhaps matching TRBD2 (6 bases). V shed 5 bases and J shed 5 bases, with 10 bases lying between them. Germline loops: CDR1 SGHTA, CDR2 FQGTGA. CDR3 length equals 13 residues. The CDR3, as DNA: TGTGCCAGCAGCGGGGGGATAAACAATGAGCAGTTCTTC. It is translated as CASSGGINNEQFF.